A selection of T cell receptor beta chains follows, all from one sample in a study of PD-L1 blockade in urothelial cancer. The repertoire was sequenced with immunoSEQ multiplex PCR; TCRdb's copy has only in-frame clones and lacks some. The table has tens of thousands of clones, over 80% seen once. The sample consisted of PBMCs, taken around atezolizumab (anti-PD-L1) treatment. Receptors originate from a woman in her seventies with urothelial cancer. Each CDR3 is given with its conserved first and last residue. D genes are given only for firm matches. Some rows mark clone size as missing; the rest say once, few, many or name a class of expanded clone.

. TRBJ1-1 TRBV7-8 . TGTGCCAGCAGCCCCCTAGATGGTAGTGCTTTCTTT CASSPLDGSAFF
. TRBJ1-1 TRBV5-1 . TGCGCCAGCAGCTTGATCCAGGGCAATACTGAAGCTTTCTTT CASSLIQGNTEAFF
. TRBJ2-5 TRBV2 . TGTGCCTCGGGAGAAGAGACCCAGTACTTC CASGEETQYF
TRBD1 TRBJ1-4 TRBV7-6 . TGTGCCAGCAGCGCCAGGGACAGGGCGGATGAAAAACTGTTTTTT CASSARDRADEKLFF
. TRBJ2-5 TRBV5-1 . TGCGCCAGCAGCTTAACCGGGACACCTAACCAAGAGACCCAGTACTTC CASSLTGTPNQETQYF
. TRBJ2-3 TRBV11-3 . TGTGCCAGCAGCTCACAACCGGGGGATACGCAGTATTTT CASSSQPGDTQYF
TRBD2 TRBJ2-3 TRBV18 . TGTGCCAGCTCACACCTTACTAGCGGGAATTCAGATACGCAGTATTTT CASSHLTSGNSDTQYF
TRBD1 TRBJ2-1 TRBV29-1 . TGCAGCGTGGCGACCACAGGGGCTAGAAATGAGCAGTTCTTC CSVATTGARNEQFF
TRBD1 TRBJ1-1 TRBV6-1 . TGTGCCAGCAGTGATGGCCCCGGACAGGGGAACACTGAAGCTTTCTTT CASSDGPGQGNTEAFF
. TRBJ2-7 TRBV29-1 once TGCAGCGTGGGTGGGACAATGCCCTACGAGCAGTACTTC CSVGGTMPYEQYF
TRBD1 TRBJ1-2 TRBV5-8 . TGTGCCAGCAGCCGGAGGACAGGTTCACGACCGGGCTATGGCTACACCTTC CASSRRTGSRPGYGYTF
TRBD1 TRBJ1-1 TRBV6-6 . TGTGCCAGCAGTACATGGGACAGGTTGAACACTGAAGCTTTCTTT CASSTWDRLNTEAFF
TRBD2 TRBJ2-3 TRBV7-9 . TGTGCCAGCAGCACAGGACTAGCGGCGGGCACAGATACGCAGTATTTT CASSTGLAAGTDTQYF
. TRBJ1-1 TRBV7-9 . TGTGCCAGCAGCTTAGGGTTACAGGGCACTGAAGCTTTCTTT CASSLGLQGTEAFF
. TRBJ1-3 TRBV5-6 few TGTGCCAGCAGCAGGGGCCGCCCCTCTGGAAACACCATATATTTT CASSRGRPSGNTIYF
. TRBJ1-5 TRBV27 many TGTGCCAGCAGTTTTGACAGGAATCAGCCCCAGCATTTT CASSFDRNQPQHF
. TRBJ2-7 TRBV7-6 . TGTGCCAGCAGCCCCTACCAAGGGAGCTCCTACGAGCAGTACTTC CASSPYQGSSYEQYF
. TRBJ1-1 TRBV2 . TGTGCCAGCCTCGAAGACTCCCCTTTCATGGGGAACACTGAAGCTTTCTTT CASLEDSPFMGNTEAFF
. TRBJ2-3 TRBV2 . TGTGCCAGCAGTGTCACAGGGAGCACAGATACGCAGTATTTT CASSVTGSTDTQYF
TRBD1 TRBJ2-7 TRBV6-6 . TGTGCCAGTAGACCCGGGACAGGGGCCTACGAGCAGTACTTC CASRPGTGAYEQYF
. TRBJ1-1 TRBV18 . TGTGCCAGCTCACCACCGGACTCGTTAAGGCCAGCTTTCTTT CASSPPDSLRPAFF
. TRBJ1-2 TRBV10-2 . TGCGCCAGCAGTGAGGCCGGGGTGGAAGGCTACACCTTC CASSEAGVEGYTF
. TRBJ2-1 TRBV7-9 . TGTGCCAGCAGCTTAGCGGTGGGGCCCTTGGTATCCTACAATGAGCAGTTCTTC CASSLAVGPLVSYNEQFF
. TRBJ2-3 TRBV19 . TGTGCCAGTAGAATCCACTCTAGCACAGATACGCAGTATTTT CASRIHSSTDTQYF
. TRBJ1-6 TRBV2 . TGTGCCAGCAGTGACCCCAGGGCCTATAATTCACCCCTCCACTTT CASSDPRAYNSPLHF
. TRBJ2-3 TRBV2 . TGTGCCAGCAGTGATGGGCCGACGCAGTATTTT CASSDGPTQYF
. TRBJ2-7 TRBV15 . TGTGCCACCAGCAGAGATCGGGGAAGCGCCGAGCAGTACTTC CATSRDRGSAEQYF
TRBD1 TRBJ1-2 TRBV19 once TGTGCCAGTAAGAGGGACAGCCTCTACGGCTACACCTTC CASKRDSLYGYTF
. TRBJ2-1 TRBV9 . TGTGCCAGCAGCGTAGTGGGCCGCTACAATGAGCAGTTCTTC CASSVVGRYNEQFF
. TRBJ2-7 TRBV7-8 . TGTGCCAGCAGCTTAGCTCGCGAGCAGTACTTC CASSLAREQYF
TRBD2 TRBJ2-7 TRBV7-2 . TGTGCCAGCAGCTTAGAGGTCCAGCGGGGGGGCGAGCAGTACTTC CASSLEVQRGGEQYF
TRBD1 TRBJ2-5 TRBV5-6 . TGTGCCAGCAGCTTGGGAACCGGGACAGTAGAGACCCAGTACTTC CASSLGTGTVETQYF
. TRBJ2-2 TRBV7-8 . TGTGCCAGCAGCTTTAGTCCCGGCGGGACCGGGGAGCTGTTTTTT CASSFSPGGTGELFF
. TRBJ2-1 TRBV5-1 . TGCGCCAGCAGGCAGGCTTCCGAAAATTGGAATGAGCAGTTCTTC CASRQASENWNEQFF
. TRBJ1-3 TRBV27 . TGTGCCAGCAGTCCCCAGTGGCCGAACACCATATATTTT CASSPQWPNTIYF
. TRBJ2-1 TRBV6-1 . TGTGCCAGCAGTGGGGGCGGATACTACAATGAGCAGTTCTTC CASSGGGYYNEQFF
. TRBJ1-5 TRBV9 . TGTGCCAGCAGCCCCGGACACAATAGCAATCAGCCCCAGCATTTT CASSPGHNSNQPQHF
. TRBJ1-2 TRBV5-1 . TGCGCCAGCAGCTTGTGGCCGACAGCTAACTATGGCTACACCTTC CASSLWPTANYGYTF
TRBD1 TRBJ2-7 TRBV5-4 . TGTGCCAGCAGCCGTACAGGGGAAAGGTACGAGCAGTACTTC CASSRTGERYEQYF
TRBD1 TRBJ2-7 TRBV4-1 . TGCGCCAGCAGCCAAGCCGGACAGGGGGCCTCCTACGAGCAGTACTTC CASSQAGQGASYEQYF
. TRBJ1-4 TRBV30 . TGTGCCTGGAGTATCATCGCGGGGGAAAAACTGTTTTTT CAWSIIAGEKLFF
. TRBJ2-2 TRBV28 . TGTGCCAGCAGCCGCAATCGGGGGATTCGGAACACCGGGGAGCTGTTTTTT CASSRNRGIRNTGELFF
. TRBJ2-1 TRBV14 . TGTGCCAGCAGCTTGACAGTACTAAACAATGAGCAGTTCTTC CASSLTVLNNEQFF
. TRBJ1-3 TRBV4-1 few TGCGCCAGCAGCCAAGGACACTCTGGAAACACCATATATTTT CASSQGHSGNTIYF
TRBD1 TRBJ1-4 TRBV27 . TGTGCCAGCAGTCAAACAGGGGGCTATGAAAAACTGTTTTTT CASSQTGGYEKLFF
. TRBJ2-7 TRBV5-6 . TGTGCCAGCAGCTTGGGCCCTGAGGCAGCCCTCTACGAGCAGTACTTC CASSLGPEAALYEQYF
. TRBJ1-1 TRBV7-8 . TGTGCCAGCAGCTTACGGGGGGCGAGGCGGACTGAAGCTTTCTTT CASSLRGARRTEAFF
. TRBJ2-7 TRBV2 . TGTGCCAGCAGTGTAACCAGGGTAAGCTACGAGCAGTACTTC CASSVTRVSYEQYF
. TRBJ1-1 TRBV9 . TGTGCCAGCAGCGTAGATCCGTCTATGAACACTGAAGCTTTCTTT CASSVDPSMNTEAFF
. TRBJ2-7 TRBV27 . TGTGCCAGCAGATACCAGGGGACCTACGAGCAGTACTTC CASRYQGTYEQYF
. TRBJ2-7 TRBV9 . TGTGCCAGCAGCGTAGGCCGGGGAGCTAGCGCCTACGAGCAGTACTTC CASSVGRGASAYEQYF
TRBD1 TRBJ1-6 TRBV14 . TGTGCCAGCAGCCAAGCTCGGACAGGGTCCTCACCCCTCCACTTT CASSQARTGSSPLHF
TRBD1 TRBJ1-5 TRBV28 . TGTGCCAGCATCGGGACAGGGGACCTACCTCGGGATCAGCCCCAGCATTTT CASIGTGDLPRDQPQHF
TRBD2 TRBJ2-3 TRBV5-1 . TGCGCCAGCAGCATTAGCGGGGGCACCACAGATACGCAGTATTTT CASSISGGTTDTQYF
. TRBJ1-5 TRBV27 . TGTGCCAGCAGTTTATCGATACCGGAGAATAGCAATCAGCCCCAGCATTTT CASSLSIPENSNQPQHF